This T cell receptor beta chain originates from a study of spatial heterogeneity in lung cancer. Study observations and caveats: Resection blood, more than follow-up blood, showed ubiquitous expanded tumor TCRs.

Time point of the sample: sample taken at primary tumor resection. Tumor, nontumor lung or frozen PBMC supplied whole RNA, sequenced without sorting. The donors were approximately 65 patients with non-small cell lung cancer that was early-stage and untreated. This clonotype was found many times. What it recognizes is unknown. Within a library made for alpha chains, this beta chain is off target, and its count is uninformative. Every cDNA TCR molecule received its own unique molecular identifier. One entry per CDR3 protein results from TCRdb running MiXCR on the 5' RACE reads. The repertoire consists of under 15,000 distinct CDR3 sequences, with 3% to 5% occurring once and the leading ten covering under 55%. This CDR3 has 16 amino acids. Germline-derived CDR1 and CDR2 are SGHTA and FQGNSA. V trimming: 0 bases; J trimming: 4 bases; junction bases outside the gene matches: 5.

The rearrangement joins TRBV7-2 to TRBJ2-1, with 8 nucleotides matching TRBD1. This specimen consisted of PBMCs, obtained at surgery. The receptor comes from a male donor with early-stage non-small cell lung cancer. DNA of the CDR3: TGTGCCAGCAGCTTAGCGGGGGACAGGAGGTACAATGAGCAGTTCTTC. Residues: CASSLAGDRRYNEQFF.